This T cell receptor (beta chain) comes out of a study of T cells in Graves' hyperthyroidism and ophthalmopathy. Study-wide context: Peripheral blood specimens were obtained at initial diagnosis, prior to any treatment. Broader study findings: Blood held most thyroid clonotypes expanded above 0.001 frequency.

The source material, RNA transcripts, was used to amplify TCR beta CDR3 regions. The TCR CDR3 first-round RT-PCR relied on the HTBI primer set. TCRdb reprocessed the multiplex PCR reads with MiXCR, giving one entry per CDR3 protein. The profile covers approximately 530,000 distinct CDR3 sequences, with approximately 15% appearing a single time and about 18% taken by the ten largest. Hyperthyroidism had been newly diagnosed in patients aged 18 to 65, and its duration was under 2 months. This clonotype was counted many times. The target antigen is unknown. The source is a woman aged 18-35 years with Graves' hyperthyroidism. The sequencing sample was made of blood.

CDR3 sequence reads: CSASPSSYEQYF. CDR3 DNA: TGCAGTGCGTCCCCAAGCTCCTACGAGCAGTACTTC. The chain employs TRBV20-1 and TRBJ2-7; D not certain. Germline CDR1 DFQATT, CDR2 SNEGSKA (reference sequence). The CDR3 has 12 residues. The V gene lost 6 bases and the J gene lost 0 bases, with 9 bases spanning the gap.